This is a list of T cell receptor beta chains from one sample in a study of CD8+ T cells in alopecia areata. The repertoire was sequenced with immunoSEQ multiplex PCR; TCRdb's copy has only in-frame clones and lacks some. Among about 6,900 clones listed, approximately 68% were seen once. The sequenced sample was skin, obtained at week 4, from a patient treated with tofacitinib. Every receptor here comes from a human donor with alopecia areata. CDR3s include the opening cysteine and the closing phenylalanine or tryptophan. The D gene is left open where the match is weak. Clone size is stated in some rows and not others, as once, few, many or a class when expanded.

D gene | J gene | clone size | V gene | CDR3 DNA | CDR3 protein
NA | TRBJ1-5 | NA | TRBV6-5 | TGTGCCAGCAGTTTAAGTGGGACGAACCAGCCCCAGCATTTT | CASSLSGTNQPQHF
TRBD2 | TRBJ2-7 | NA | TRBV5-1 | TGCGCCAGCAGCCGGGAGGCCTCCTACGAGCAGTACTTC | CASSREASYEQYF
NA | TRBJ2-7 | NA | TRBV30 | TGTGCCTGGAAGTGGGGCTTGGACGAGCAGTACTTC | CAWKWGLDEQYF
NA | TRBJ1-1 | NA | TRBV6-5 | TGTGCCAGCAGACAGAGGGGGACGAACACTGAAGCTTTCTTT | CASRQRGTNTEAFF
NA | TRBJ2-1 | few | TRBV5-1 | TGCGCCAGCAGCTTGGCCGGCATCCTCCACTACAATGAGCAGTTCTTC | CASSLAGILHYNEQFF
NA | TRBJ2-1 | NA | TRBV5-3 | TGTGCCAGCAGCCAAGGGGACTACAATGAGCAGTTCTTC | CASSQGDYNEQFF
NA | TRBJ2-7 | few | TRBV2 | TGTGCCAGCAGTGACCCGCTTGCGCCTCTGAACGAGCAGTACTTC | CASSDPLAPLNEQYF
TRBD1 | TRBJ2-7 | NA | TRBV6-1 | TGTGCCAGCAGTGCCAAGGGGGCAGGGAACGACGAGCAGTACTTC | CASSAKGAGNDEQYF
TRBD1 | TRBJ2-7 | NA | TRBV2 | TGTGCCAGCAGTGACCTCGTGACAGGGGTCGAGCAGTACTTC | CASSDLVTGVEQYF
NA | TRBJ2-3 | NA | TRBV2 | TGTGCCAGCGGGGAAGATACGCAGTATTTT | CASGEDTQYF
TRBD1 | TRBJ1-5 | few | TRBV30 | TGTGCCTGGAGTGGTGGACAGGGGAATCAGCCCCAGCATTTT | CAWSGGQGNQPQHF
TRBD1 | TRBJ2-7 | NA | TRBV6-5 | TGTGCCAGCAGTAAAGACAGGGGGTTCTACGAGCAGTACTTC | CASSKDRGFYEQYF
TRBD1 | TRBJ2-7 | once | TRBV27 | TGTGCCAGCAGGAAGCTGGGGACAGGGGCCCACGAGCAGTACTTC | CASRKLGTGAHEQYF
NA | TRBJ2-6 | NA | TRBV29-1 | TGCAGCGTTGAAGGGAACTCTGGGGCCAACGTCCTGACTTTC | CSVEGNSGANVLTF
NA | TRBJ2-2 | NA | TRBV6-9 | TGTGCCAGCAGTTGGTTCACCGGGGAGCTGTTTTTT | CASSWFTGELFF
NA | TRBJ1-5 | NA | TRBV19 | TGTGCCAGTAGTATTCTGGGGGGTTACCAGCCCCAGCATTTT | CASSILGGYQPQHF
NA | TRBJ1-2 | NA | TRBV23-1 | TGCGCCAGCAGTCAAATAGCAGGAAGGAATGGCTACACCTTC | CASSQIAGRNGYTF
TRBD1 | TRBJ1-2 | NA | TRBV9 | TGTGCCAGCAGCGGACAAAGACAGGGATTCTATGGCTACACCTTC | CASSGQRQGFYGYTF
NA | TRBJ2-1 | NA | TRBV10-3 | TGTGCCATCAGTGAGTCGATGAGAAGCGGACCTTACAATGAGCAGTTCTTC | CAISESMRSGPYNEQFF
NA | TRBJ2-7 | few | TRBV9 | TGTGCCAGCGCATACCCGGGGGTAGCGGCTTTC | CASAYPGVAAF
NA | TRBJ2-2 | NA | TRBV11-2 | TGTGCCAGCAGCGGCCGGGGACCATTCACCGGGGAGCTGTTTTTT | CASSGRGPFTGELFF
NA | TRBJ2-7 | NA | TRBV29-1 | TGCAGCGGCGGGACTTCATCCTACGAGCAGTACTTC | CSGGTSSYEQYF
NA | TRBJ2-1 | NA | TRBV4-1 | TGCGCCAGCAGCCAAGAGGGGTGGGGTCCCGACTCCTACAATGAGCAGTTCTTC | CASSQEGWGPDSYNEQFF
NA | TRBJ2-7 | NA | TRBV11-2 | TGTGCCAGCAGCTTAGATGAGGTCCACGAGCAGTACTTC | CASSLDEVHEQYF
NA | TRBJ2-1 | NA | TRBV6-9 | TGTGCCAGCAGTTGGTCGGACAATTACCTTGTCGATGCGCAGTTCTTC | CASSWSDNYLVDAQFF
NA | TRBJ1-4 | NA | TRBV2 | TGTGCCAGCAGTCGACTCCCACTTGGTGGGCGGGGCAGTGAAAAACTGTTTTTT | CASSRLPLGGRGSEKLFF
TRBD1 | TRBJ2-1 | few | TRBV7-3 | TGTGCCAGCAGCTGGGCGGACAGGGCTTACAATGAGCAGTTCTTC | CASSWADRAYNEQFF
NA | TRBJ1-4 | NA | TRBV6-1 | TGTGCCAGCAGTGAAGCGGCAGGGTTGACTGAAAAACTGTTTTTT | CASSEAAGLTEKLFF
TRBD1 | TRBJ2-1 | few | TRBV6-1 | TGTGCCAGCCAGCACACAGGGGGCTCAATTCATGAGCAGTTCTTC | CASQHTGGSIHEQFF